This T cell receptor (beta chain) comes out of a study of cytomegalovirus exposure and HLA in healthy donors. The sample holds a few counts of this clone. Its antigen remains unknown. Sequenced by immunoSEQ multiplex PCR; TCRdb stores in-frame clones only, minus some. The sample contains 150,000 to 200,000 clones, more than 75% of which appear only once. Study observations and caveats: Cytomegalovirus association was assigned to about 150 TCR beta chains.

Trimming took 6 bases from V and 4 from J, leaving 19 bases between them. CDR1 is SGHRS, CDR2 YFSETQ, per germline. The CDR3 is 16 amino acids. The V and J genes are TRBV5-1 and TRBJ2-2, with D perhaps TRBD1 (6 bases). This clonotype was obtained from a man between 18 and 35 years old in good health and CMV-seronegative. Sequencing used PBMCs. CDR3 amino acids: CASTPEQGVPTGELFF. The CDR3 DNA follows: TGCGCCAGCACCCCCGAACAGGGTGTCCCCACCGGGGAGCTGTTTTTT.